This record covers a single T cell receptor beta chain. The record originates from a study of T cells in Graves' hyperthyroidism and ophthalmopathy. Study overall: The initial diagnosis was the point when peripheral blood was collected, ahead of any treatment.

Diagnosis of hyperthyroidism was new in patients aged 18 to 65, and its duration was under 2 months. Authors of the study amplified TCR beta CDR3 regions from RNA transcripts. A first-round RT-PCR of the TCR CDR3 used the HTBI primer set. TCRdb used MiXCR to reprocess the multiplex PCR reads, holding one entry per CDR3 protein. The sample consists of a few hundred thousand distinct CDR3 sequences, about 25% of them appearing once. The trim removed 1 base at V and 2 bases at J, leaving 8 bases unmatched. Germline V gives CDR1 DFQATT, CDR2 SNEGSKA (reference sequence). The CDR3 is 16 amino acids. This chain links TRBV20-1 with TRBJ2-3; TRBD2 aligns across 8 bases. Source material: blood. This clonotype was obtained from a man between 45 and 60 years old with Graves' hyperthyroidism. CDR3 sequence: CSARGTGLVDTDTQYF. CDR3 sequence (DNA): TGCAGTGCTAGAGGGACGGGACTAGTGGACACAGATACGCAGTATTTT.